The sequence of this T cell receptor (beta chain) was determined in a study of blood T cell repertoires in COVID-19. Background on the study: The origin of the acute and convalescent COVID-19 samples was the United States, Italy and Spain.

In the original analysis: Estimated nucleated cell counts came from reference gene primer amplification. Data came from immunoSEQ multiplex PCR; TCRdb stores just in-frame clones and leaves some out. V and J calls and clone size come straight from that table; D and trimming were deduced from the DNA. The table shows roughly 340,000 clones, with approximately 91% occurring only once. The CDR3 is 15 residues long. The germline CDR1 and CDR2 sequences are MNHEY and SMNVEV (reference sequence). The junction had 10 bases not matched to a gene; V was cut back by 8 bases and J by 2 bases. This TCR was recovered from a woman in her sixties or seventies with COVID-19, enrolled during active disease. The chain uses TRBV27 and TRBJ2-3, with TRBD2 matching 7 bases. The sample comprised peripheral blood. The CDR3 DNA reads TGTGCCAGCTACACCACTAGCGAGATCACAGATACGCAGTATTTT. Protein product: CASYTTSEITDTQYF.